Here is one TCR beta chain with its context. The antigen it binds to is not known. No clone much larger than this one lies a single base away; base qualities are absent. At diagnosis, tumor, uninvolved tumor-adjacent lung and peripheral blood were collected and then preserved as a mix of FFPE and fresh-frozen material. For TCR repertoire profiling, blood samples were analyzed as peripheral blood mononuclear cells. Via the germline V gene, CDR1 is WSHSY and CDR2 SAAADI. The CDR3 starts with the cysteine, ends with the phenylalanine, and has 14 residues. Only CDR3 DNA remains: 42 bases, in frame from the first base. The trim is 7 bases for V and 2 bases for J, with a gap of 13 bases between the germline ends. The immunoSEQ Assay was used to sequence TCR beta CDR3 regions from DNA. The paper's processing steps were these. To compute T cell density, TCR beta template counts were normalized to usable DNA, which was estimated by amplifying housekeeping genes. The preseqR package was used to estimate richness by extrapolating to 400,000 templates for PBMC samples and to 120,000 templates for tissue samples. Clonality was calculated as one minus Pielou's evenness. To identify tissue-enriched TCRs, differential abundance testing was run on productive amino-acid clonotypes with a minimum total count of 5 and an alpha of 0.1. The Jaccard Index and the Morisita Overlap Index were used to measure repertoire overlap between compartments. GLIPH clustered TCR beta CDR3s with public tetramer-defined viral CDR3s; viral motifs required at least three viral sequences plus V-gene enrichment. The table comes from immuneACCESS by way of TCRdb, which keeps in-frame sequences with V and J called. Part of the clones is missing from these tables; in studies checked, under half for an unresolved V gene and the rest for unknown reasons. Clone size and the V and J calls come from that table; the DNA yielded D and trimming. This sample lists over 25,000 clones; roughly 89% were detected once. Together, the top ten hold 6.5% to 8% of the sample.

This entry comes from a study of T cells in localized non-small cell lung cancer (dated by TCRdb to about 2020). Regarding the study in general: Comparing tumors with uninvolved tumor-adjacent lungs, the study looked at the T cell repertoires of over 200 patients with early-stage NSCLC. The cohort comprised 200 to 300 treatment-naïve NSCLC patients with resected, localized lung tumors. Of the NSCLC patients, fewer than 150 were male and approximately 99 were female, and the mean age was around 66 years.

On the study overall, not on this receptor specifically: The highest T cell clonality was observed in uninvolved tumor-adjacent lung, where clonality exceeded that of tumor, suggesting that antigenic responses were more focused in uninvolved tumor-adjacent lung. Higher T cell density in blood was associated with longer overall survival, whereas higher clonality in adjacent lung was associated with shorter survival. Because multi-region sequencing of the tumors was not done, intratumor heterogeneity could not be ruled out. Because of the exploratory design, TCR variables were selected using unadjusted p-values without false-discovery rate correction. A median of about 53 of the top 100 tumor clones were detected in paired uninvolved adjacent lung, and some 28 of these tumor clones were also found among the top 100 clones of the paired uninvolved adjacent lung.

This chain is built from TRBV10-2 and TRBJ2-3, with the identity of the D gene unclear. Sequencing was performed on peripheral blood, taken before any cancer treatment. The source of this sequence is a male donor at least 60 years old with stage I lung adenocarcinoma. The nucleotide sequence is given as TGCGCCAGCAATCACCGTAGGGACACAGATACGCAGTATTTT. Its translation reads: CASNHRRDTDTQYF.